Shown below are 6 T cell receptor beta chains from a single sample sequenced in a study of cytomegalovirus exposure and HLA in healthy donors. Primers for the PCR totalled 60 Vbeta and 13 Jbeta. TCRdb's copy holds only in-frame clones and misses some; the assay was immunoSEQ multiplex PCR. Its table lists some 130,000 clones. Specimen: PBMCs. These TCRs come from a woman aged 55-69 years in good health and CMV-seronegative.

The chain is built from TRBV10-1 and TRBJ2-1, with D tentatively TRBD2 (6 bases). This CDR3 spans 13 amino acids. V lost 9 bases, J lost 2 bases, and 11 bases lay in between. Germline V gene sequence: CDR1 WNHNN, CDR2 SYGVQD (reference sequence). The CDR3 is CASSRGTYNEQFF. The CDR3 nucleotides are TGCGCCAGTTCCCGGGGGACCTACAATGAGCAGTTCTTC.

The chain employs TRBV4-2 and TRBJ2-1; D is ambiguous. Trimming took off 6 bases at V and 3 bases at J, with 12 bases between the two ends. From germline, CDR1 is LGHNA and CDR2 YNFKEQ. The CDR3 contains 14 residues. The CDR3 protein is CASSRGGDYNEQFF. The DNA for the CDR3 is TGTGCCAGCAGTCGAGGCGGTGACTACAATGAGCAGTTCTTC.

The chain couples TRBV5-1 to TRBJ1-6, with a tentative D call TRBD1 (5 bases). The CDR3 has 15 residues. The germline V and J ends were trimmed by 1 base and 9 bases, with 14 bases remaining between them. Germline V gene data show CDR1 as SGHRS and CDR2 as YFSETQ. The CDR3 region is CASSLSPGLLSPLHF. CDR3 DNA: TGCGCCAGCAGCTTGTCCCCAGGGTTACTTTCACCCCTCCACTTT.

The CDR3 DNA follows: TGTGCCAGTCGACTAGCGGGAGTGGAAGAGCAGTACTTC. Its protein is CASRLAGVEEQYF. This rearrangement joins TRBV19 to TRBJ2-7, with 12 bases lining up with TRBD2. This CDR3 is built from 13 residues. V shed 8 bases, J shed 7 bases, and the junction held 6 bases outside the gene matches. The germline V gene encodes CDR1 LNHDA and CDR2 SQIVND (reference sequence).

J is TRBJ1-2 and V is TRBV28, with 7 bases identical to TRBD1. V trimming: 0 bases; J trimming: 4 bases; junction bases outside the gene matches: 5. The CDR3 length is 15 residues. CDR1 and CDR2 from the germline V gene are MDHEN and SYDVKM. The CDR3 DNA reads as TGTGCCAGCAGTTTATGGGCCAAGGGGGCCTATGGCTACACCTTC. Translation gives CASSLWAKGAYGYTF.

The chain carries TRBV6-5 and TRBJ2-5; D uncertain. Gene TRBJ2-7 matches the end of the DNA better, so the J call may be wrong. This CDR3 is built from 12 residues. Germline V CDR1 and CDR2: MNHEY, SVGAGI. CDR3 sequence reads: CASSSLSYEQYF. CDR3 bases: TGTGCCAGCAGTTCACTCTCCTACGAGCAGTACTTC.